One and the same sample provided the 28 T cell receptor beta chains below, sequenced in a study of T cell responses to AZD1222 COVID-19 vaccine. This table comes from immunoSEQ multiplex PCR, and its TCRdb copy is limited to in-frame clones, with some not included. The profile covers about 180,000 clones, with 80% to 90% appearing a single time and about 9.9% taken by the ten largest. The specimen comprised peripheral blood, sampled 28 days after the second AZD1222 dose. The receptors derive from an adult who received the AZD1222 COVID-19 vaccine.

The genes are TRBV7-9 and TRBJ2-7, with D possibly being TRBD1 or TRBD2 (5 bases each). V lost 3 bases and J lost 0, with 9 bases in between. Germline V gene sequence: CDR1 SEHNR, CDR2 FQNEAQ (reference sequence). This CDR3 is built from 14 residues. This CDR3 is CASSLGRNSYEQYF. The CDR3 coding sequence is TGTGCCAGCAGCTTGGGACGTAACTCCTACGAGCAGTACTTC.

The V and J genes are TRBV19 and TRBJ2-7, with a weak D call TRBD2 (7 bases). The CDR3 has 14 residues. Deletions cut 3 bases from V and 7 bases from J, with 16 bases between. The germline V gene has CDR1 LNHDA and CDR2 SQIVND (reference sequence). The CDR3 sequence: CASSIRGADREQYF. The DNA for the CDR3 is TGTGCCAGTAGTATCCGGGGGGCTGATAGGGAGCAGTACTTC. Variable domain in full (rest from reference TRBV19 and TRBJ2-7): DGGITQSPKYLFRKEGQNVTLSCEQNLNHDAMYWYRQDPGQGLRLIYYSQIVNDFQKGDIAEGYSVSREKKESFPLTVTSAQKNPTAFYLCASSIRGADREQYFGPGTRLTVT.

V usage is TRBV7-3 and J usage is TRBJ2-3; D possibly corresponds to TRBD2 (6 bases). Germline V lookup: CDR1 SGHTA, CDR2 FQGTGA. The CDR3 is 14 residues long. Trimming removed 5 bases at V and 0 bases at J, with 9 bases between. CDR3 amino acids: CASSRLDSTDTQYF. DNA of the CDR3: TGTGCCAGCAGCCGACTAGATAGCACAGATACGCAGTATTTT.

This clone was recorded a few times. The gene calls are TRBV5-1 and TRBJ2-7; 7 bases map to TRBD2. J lost 3 bases, V lost 5 bases, and 5 bases had no gene match. The CDR3 length is 13 residues. Germline assignment: CDR1 SGHRS and CDR2 YFSETQ. DNA of the CDR3: TGCGCCAGCAGAGTTAGCGGGTACTACGAGCAGTACTTC. Residues: CASRVSGYYEQYF.

V and J are TRBV6-5 and TRBJ2-2; D unresolved. This CDR3 comprises 12 residues. Germline CDR1 reads MNHEY; CDR2 reads SVGAGI. Trimming stripped 8 bases from V and 8 bases from J, with 12 bases between. As DNA, the CDR3 is TGTGCCAGCTCTATCTCCTCGGGGGAGCTGTTTTTT. Encoded protein: CASSISSGELFF.

The chain is built from TRBV7-2 and TRBJ1-5; maybe TRBD1 (6 bases). Looked up from germline, CDR1 is SGHTA and CDR2 is FQGNSA. The CDR3 has 17 amino acids. V lost 5 bases and J lost 2, with 19 bases in between. CDR3 residues: CASSDKNRVGGNQPQHF. CDR3 DNA: TGTGCCAGCAGCGATAAAAACAGGGTTGGGGGCAATCAGCCCCAGCATTTT.

The CDR3 sequence is CASGSPGGAEQFF. The CDR3 DNA reads as TGTGCCAGCGGATCCCCAGGGGGCGCTGAGCAGTTCTTC. The rearrangement links TRBV7-3 to TRBJ2-1, with 8 bases fitting TRBD1. The V and J ends lost 8 bases and 9 bases, in that order; junction bases with no gene match: 9. Germline loops: CDR1 SGHTA, CDR2 FQGTGA. The CDR3 covers 13 residues.

The DNA of the CDR3 is TGTGCCAGTAGTCTCCCATCCGGGACAGGGGGCTACGAGCAGTACTTC. It specifies CASSLPSGTGGYEQYF. The chain has TRBV19 and TRBJ2-7; TRBD1 agrees at 11 bases. This CDR3 comprises 16 residues. In germline, CDR1 is LNHDA, CDR2 SQIVND (reference sequence). J was trimmed by 3 bases and V by 5 bases; bases with no gene match: 9.

The chain recombines TRBV13 with TRBJ2-7; 9 bases are shared with TRBD2. The CDR3 runs 16 residues. Germline V gives CDR1 PRHDT, CDR2 FYEKMQ (reference sequence). V dropped 4 bases and J dropped 2; count of bases not matched to a gene: 9. CDR3 sequence: CASSSRGSGGTYEQYF. CDR3 DNA: TGTGCCAGCAGCTCGCGCGGAAGCGGGGGGACCTACGAGCAGTACTTC.

The V gene is TRBV19, the J gene TRBJ1-4; D call uncertain. Trimming removed 6 bases at V and 8 bases at J, with 10 bases between. The CDR3 spans 12 residues. Germline values: CDR1 LNHDA, CDR2 SQIVND (reference sequence). CDR3 DNA sequence: TGTGCCAGTAGCTCTCTTAGGGAAAAACTGTTTTTT. Protein: CASSSLREKLFF.

This clone was counted a single time. The CDR3 loop is CASSVEGRANYGYTF. The CDR3 coding sequence is TGTGCCAGCAGCGTAGAGGGTAGAGCTAACTATGGCTACACCTTC. The J gene is TRBJ1-2, the V gene TRBV9; D unresolved. The CDR3 sequence is 15 residues long. V lost 0 bases, J lost 0 bases, and 9 bases lay in between. Germline CDR1 SGDLS, CDR2 YYNGEE.

This sequence joins TRBV2 and TRBJ1-5, with 9 bases matching TRBD1. Germline CDR1 reads SNHLY; CDR2 reads FYNNEI. The V segment lost 7 bases and the J segment 1 base; nucleotides outside the gene matches: 14. This CDR3 region has 18 residues. Written as DNA, the CDR3 is TGTGCCAGCACCGGCCCTTCTCAACAGGGGGCGAGCAATCAGCCCCAGCATTTT. This translates into CASTGPSQQGASNQPQHF. The entire variable domain, with the rest obtained from reference TRBV2 and TRBJ1-5, is as follows: EPEVTQTPSHQVTQMGQEVILRCVPISNHLYFYWYRQILGQKVEFLVSFYNNEISEKSEIFDDQFSVERPDGSNFTLKIRSTKLEDSAMYFCASTGPSQQGASNQPQHFGDGTRLSIL.

This clone showed up just once. This chain connects TRBV4-1 to TRBJ1-2; TRBD1 matches 7 bases. Germline V gives CDR1 MGHRA, CDR2 YSYEKL. V was pared by 3 bases and J by 10 bases, with 5 bases of the junction left unmatched. This CDR3 has 12 amino acids. The CDR3 sequence is CASSHRDSVYTF. The DNA of the CDR3 is TGCGCCAGCAGCCACCGGGACAGCGTCTACACCTTC.

The V call is TRBV20-1, the J call TRBJ2-7; a weak D match, TRBD2 (7 bases). Germline V gene sequence: CDR1 DFQATT, CDR2 SNEGSKA (reference sequence). This CDR3 is built from 15 residues. Trimming took 3 bases from V and 3 from J, leaving 18 bases between them. CDR3 in amino acids: CSASNPGGGGYEQYF. DNA of the CDR3: TGCAGTGCTAGTAATCCGGGAGGAGGGGGCTACGAGCAGTACTTC.

This chain uses TRBV27 with TRBJ2-7; no definite D call. The ends were cut back, 5 bases at V and 6 bases at J, with 17 bases in the middle. Germline CDR1 reads MNHEY; CDR2 reads SMNVEV (reference sequence). This CDR3 is built from 14 residues. The CDR3 spells CASSSVVGGGEQYF. In DNA form, the CDR3 reads TGTGCCAGCAGTAGTGTCGTAGGTGGTGGCGAGCAGTACTTC.

V usage is TRBV6-5 and J usage is TRBJ2-7; no firm D call. V was cut by 2 bases and J by 1 base, with 6 bases left in between. CDR1 and CDR2 from the germline V gene are MNHEY and SVGAGI. The CDR3 runs 13 residues. The CDR3 here is CASSYPPSYEQYF. DNA of the CDR3: TGTGCCAGCAGTTACCCCCCTTCCTACGAGCAGTACTTC.

This clone was found a few times. J is TRBJ1-6 and V is TRBV6-4; 10 positions match TRBD1. The CDR3 totals 15 residues. The trim removed 3 bases at V and 8 bases at J, leaving 4 bases unmatched. In germline, CDR1 is MRHNA, CDR2 SNTAGT. CDR3 in amino acids: CASSESGTGDSPLHF. CDR3 sequence (DNA): TGTGCCAGCAGTGAATCCGGGACAGGGGATTCACCCCTCCACTTT.

In this sample, this clone turned up a few times. This chain uses TRBV4-2 with TRBJ1-6; 8 positions agree with TRBD1. The germline V gene has CDR1 LGHNA and CDR2 YNFKEQ. Trimming cost V 1 base and J 7 bases; bases outside gene matches: 0. The CDR3 sequence is 14 residues long. The CDR3 DNA is TGTGCCAGCAGCCAAGGGACAGGGAATTCACCCCTCCACTTT. It encodes CASSQGTGNSPLHF.

This clone was counted once. This chain links TRBV7-8 with TRBJ2-3; D perhaps matches TRBD2 (6 bases). This CDR3 comprises 16 residues. The germline gives CDR1 SGHVS, CDR2 FQNEAQ. Trimming removed 5 bases from V and 2 bases from J, with 17 bases in between. DNA for the CDR3: TGTGCCAGCAGCCCGGGGGTGGAGCGGTACACAGATACGCAGTATTTT. Its translation: CASSPGVERYTDTQYF.

This clone came up a few times. The chain links TRBV4-1 to TRBJ1-2, with 10 bases fitting TRBD1. Germline lookup yields CDR1 MGHRA and CDR2 YSYEKL. This CDR3 contains 18 residues. After removal of 5 bases from V and 4 bases from J, the junction contained 16 bases not matched to a gene. The CDR3 DNA reads TGCGCCAGCAGCTCCCGGACAGGGGGGCCCCCTTTGGGCTATGGCTACACCTTC. Its translation is CASSSRTGGPPLGYGYTF.

This clone was counted once. CDR3 sequence: CAWSSSSGGGVRGESEAFF. CDR3 sequence (DNA): TGTGCCTGGAGTTCCAGTAGTGGGGGAGGTGTACGAGGAGAGTCTGAAGCTTTCTTT. The chain is built from TRBV30 and TRBJ1-1; perhaps TRBD1 as D (5 bases). CDR3 size: 19 residues. Germline V lookup: CDR1 GTSNPN, CDR2 SVGIG (reference sequence). The V and J ends lost 2 bases and 6 bases respectively, with 31 bases between them.

The chain carries TRBV6-5 and TRBJ1-1; 11 nucleotides align to TRBD1. This CDR3 is 14 amino acids long. J gave up 4 bases and V 6 bases, and 4 bases lay outside the gene matches. Per the germline V gene, CDR1 is MNHEY and CDR2 is SVGAGI. The CDR3 DNA follows: TGTGCCAGCAGATCCGGGACAGGGGGCACTGAAGCTTTCTTT. It is translated as CASRSGTGGTEAFF.

The chain links TRBV19 to TRBJ2-1; maybe TRBD1 (6 bases). Trimming stripped 7 bases from V and 8 bases from J, with 18 bases between. CDR3 length: 14 residues. CDR1 and CDR2 (germline): LNHDA, SQIVND (reference sequence). CDR3 sequence (DNA): TGTGCCAGTATGGGACATAGACTACCGTATGAGCAGTTCTTC. The encoded protein is CASMGHRLPYEQFF.

This clone has only one observation. The chain couples TRBV21-1 to TRBJ2-1; TRBD2 is the table's D call, not checked against the DNA. TRBV21-1 corresponds to a pseudogene. The CDR3 is 16 residues long. CDR3 sequence reads: CASSHKCDIASHEQFF. Here the CDR3 DNA reads TGTGCCAGCAGTCATAAGTGCGATATAGCATCCCATGAGCAGTTCTTC.

The rearrangement joins TRBV7-9 to TRBJ1-6; D is uncertain. Germline loops: CDR1 SEHNR, CDR2 FQNEAQ (reference sequence). Trimming removed 5 bases from V and 4 bases from J, with 9 bases in between. This CDR3 contains 14 residues. The DNA of the CDR3 is TGTGCCAGCAGCCCCGACGGTTATAATTCACCCCTCCACTTT. Residues: CASSPDGYNSPLHF.

The chain combines TRBV19 with TRBJ1-4; 9 bases align to TRBD1. This CDR3 has 16 amino acids. The junction had 15 bases not matched to a gene; V was cut back by 5 bases and J by 11 bases. The germline gives CDR1 LNHDA, CDR2 SQIVND (reference sequence). In DNA, the CDR3 is TGTGCCAGTAGTTCAACAGGGGGCCTCGACATCGGGAAACTGTTTTTT. It is translated as CASSSTGGLDIGKLFF.

This clone was seen just once. The J gene is TRBJ1-5, the V gene TRBV19; 7 bases agree with TRBD1. Trimming at V came to 10 bases and at J to 5 bases, leaving 8 bases not matched to a gene. This CDR3 comprises 13 residues. Germline CDR1 is LNHDA and CDR2 is SQIVND (reference sequence). CDR3 residues: CATSDRADQPQHF. CDR3 in DNA: TGTGCCACATCTGACAGGGCCGATCAGCCCCAGCATTTT.

V gene TRBV24-1 combines with J gene TRBJ2-1, with 8 bases fitting TRBD1. The CDR3 has 17 residues. V trimming: 2 bases; J trimming: 6 bases; junction bases outside the gene matches: 11. Germline V gene lookup returns CDR1 KGHDR and CDR2 SFDVKD. The chain's CDR3 is CATSDSRQGLVSNEQFF. CDR3 nucleotides: TGTGCCACCAGTGATTCTCGACAGGGGTTGGTGAGCAATGAGCAGTTCTTC.